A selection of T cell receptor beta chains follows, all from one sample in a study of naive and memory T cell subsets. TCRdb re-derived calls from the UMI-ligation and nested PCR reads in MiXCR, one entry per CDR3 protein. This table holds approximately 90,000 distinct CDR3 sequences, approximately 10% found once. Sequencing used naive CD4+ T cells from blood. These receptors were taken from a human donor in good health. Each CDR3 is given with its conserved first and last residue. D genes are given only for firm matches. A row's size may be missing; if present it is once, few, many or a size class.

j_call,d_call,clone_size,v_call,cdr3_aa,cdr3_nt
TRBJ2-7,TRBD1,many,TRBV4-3,CASSHGQGDEQYF,TGCGCCAGCAGCCACGGACAGGGGGACGAGCAGTACTTC
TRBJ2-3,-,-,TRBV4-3,CASSQYIPADTQYF,TGCGCCAGCAGCCAATACATCCCCGCGGATACGCAGTATTTT
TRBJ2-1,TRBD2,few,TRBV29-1,CSVEVGPGTSGSSYNEQFF,TGCAGCGTTGAAGTAGGCCCCGGGACTAGCGGGAGCTCCTACAATGAGCAGTTCTTC
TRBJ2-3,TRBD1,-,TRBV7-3,CASSPNRDRGDTQYF,TGTGCCAGCAGCCCAAACCGGGACAGGGGAGATACGCAGTATTTT
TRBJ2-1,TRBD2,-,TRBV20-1,CSAQTFSGGSYNEQFF,TGCAGTGCTCAGACGTTTAGCGGGGGGTCCTACAATGAGCAGTTCTTC
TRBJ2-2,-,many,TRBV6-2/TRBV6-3,CASRLSGSTGELFF,TGTGCCAGCAGGTTAAGCGGAAGCACCGGGGAGCTGTTTTTT
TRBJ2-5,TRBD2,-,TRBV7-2,CASSLAGTSGGQETQYF,TGTGCCAGCAGCTTAGCAGGGACTAGCGGGGGCCAAGAGACCCAGTACTTC
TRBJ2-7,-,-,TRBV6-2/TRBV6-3,CASSYPPSEQYF,TGTGCCAGCAGTTACCCTCCGTCCGAGCAGTACTTC
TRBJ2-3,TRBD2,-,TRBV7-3,CASSSSGGPPDTQYF,TGTGCCAGCAGCTCGTCGGGGGGACCCCCAGATACGCAGTATTTT
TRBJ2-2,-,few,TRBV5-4,CASSLWANTGELFF,TGTGCCAGCAGCTTGTGGGCCAACACCGGGGAGCTGTTTTTT
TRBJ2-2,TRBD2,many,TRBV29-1,CSVKVRGLAGNTGELFF,TGCAGCGTTAAGGTCAGAGGACTAGCGGGAAACACCGGGGAGCTGTTTTTT
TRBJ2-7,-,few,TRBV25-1,CASSDRVSAHEQYF,TGTGCCAGCAGTGATAGGGTGTCCGCCCACGAGCAGTACTTC
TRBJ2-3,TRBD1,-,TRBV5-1,CASSLEGAPWDTQYF,TGCGCCAGCAGCTTGGAGGGGGCGCCGTGGGATACGCAGTATTTT
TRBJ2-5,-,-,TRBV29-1,CSVDTVLSQETQYF,TGCAGCGTTGACACGGTTCTATCCCAAGAGACCCAGTACTTC
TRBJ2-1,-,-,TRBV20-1,CSASSARSLSYNEQFF,TGCAGTGCTAGTTCTGCCCGATCGCTCTCCTACAATGAGCAGTTCTTC
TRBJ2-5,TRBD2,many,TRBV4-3,CASSQDWIAGGWEETQYF,TGCGCCAGCAGCCAAGATTGGATCGCGGGAGGATGGGAGGAGACCCAGTACTTC
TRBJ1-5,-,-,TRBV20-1,CSAWFSPRGNQPQHF,TGCAGTGCTTGGTTCTCGCCAAGGGGCAATCAGCCCCAGCATTTT
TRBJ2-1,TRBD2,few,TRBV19,CASSTAGTSVYEQFF,TGTGCCAGTAGTACAGCCGGGACTAGCGTCTATGAGCAGTTCTTC
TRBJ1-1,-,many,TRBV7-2,CASSQLEVNTEAFF,TGTGCCAGCAGCCAGTTGGAGGTGAACACTGAAGCTTTCTTT
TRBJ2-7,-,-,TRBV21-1,CASSASLAGKCEQYF,TGTGCCAGCAGCGCAAGCCTAGCGGGAAAGTGCGAGCAGTACTTC
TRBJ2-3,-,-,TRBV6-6,CASSYQEISADTQYF,TGTGCCAGCAGTTACCAAGAGATTAGCGCAGATACGCAGTATTTT
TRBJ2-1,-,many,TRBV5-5,CASSLVVGSNNEQFF,TGTGCCAGCAGCTTGGTGGTAGGTTCAAACAATGAGCAGTTCTTC
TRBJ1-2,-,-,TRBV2,CASREIQSNYGYTF,TGTGCCAGCAGGGAGATACAGTCTAACTATGGCTACACCTTC
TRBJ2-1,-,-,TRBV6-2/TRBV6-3,CASSSPWGGPVDEQFF,TGTGCCAGCAGTTCCCCCTGGGGGGGCCCCGTGGATGAGCAGTTCTTC
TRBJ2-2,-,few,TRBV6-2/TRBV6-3,CASSLLLSDTGELFF,TGTGCCAGCAGTCTCCTGTTGTCTGACACCGGGGAGCTGTTTTTT
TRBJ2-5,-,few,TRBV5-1,CASSGTRGNQETQYF,TGCGCCAGCAGCGGTACCAGGGGCAATCAAGAGACCCAGTACTTC
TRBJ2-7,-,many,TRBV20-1,CSARTTYEQYF,TGCAGTGCTCGAACGACCTACGAGCAGTACTTC
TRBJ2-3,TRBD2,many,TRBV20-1,CSARSELARTDTQYF,TGCAGTGCTAGAAGCGAACTAGCGCGCACAGATACGCAGTATTTT
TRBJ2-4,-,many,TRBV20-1,CSVASGIVKNIQYF,TGCAGCGTCGCGTCTGGGATCGTCAAAAACATTCAGTACTTC
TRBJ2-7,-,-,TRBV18,CASSMTETYEQYF,TGTGCCAGCTCGATGACAGAGACGTACGAGCAGTACTTC
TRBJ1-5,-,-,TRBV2,CASSDQLSNQPQHF,TGTGCCAGCAGTGATCAACTTAGCAATCAGCCCCAGCATTTT
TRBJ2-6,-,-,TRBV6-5,CASSSRPISGANVLTF,TGTGCCAGCAGTTCTCGACCGATCTCTGGGGCCAACGTCCTGACTTTC
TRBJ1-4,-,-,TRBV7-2,CASSYIAGGEKLFF,TGTGCCAGCAGCTACATAGCCGGGGGTGAAAAACTGTTTTTT
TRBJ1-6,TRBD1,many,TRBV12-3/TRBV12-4,CASSAGTGVSPLHF,TGTGCCAGCAGTGCTGGGACAGGGGTTTCACCCCTCCACTTT
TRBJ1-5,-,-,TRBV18,CASSPNIAYQPQHF,TGTGCCAGCTCACCCAACATAGCTTATCAGCCCCAGCATTTT
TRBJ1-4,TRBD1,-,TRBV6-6,CASSLAGTGIKEKLFF,TGTGCCAGCAGCCTAGCCGGGACAGGGATTAAGGAAAAACTGTTTTTT
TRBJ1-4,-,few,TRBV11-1,CASSRGGRAGEKLFF,TGTGCCAGCAGCAGGGGCGGCAGGGCCGGGGAAAAACTGTTTTTT